The 9 T cell receptor beta chains given below trace back to one sample, sequenced in a study. In TCRdb, the 5' RACE reads were re-called with MiXCR into one record per CDR3 protein. In the table there are tens of thousands of distinct CDR3 sequences, around a quarter of which are singletons. The sequenced sample consisted of memory CD4+ T cells sorted from blood. Subset given: memory CD4+ T cells, CD4+CD45RO+CD25-. Receptor source: a female donor with breast cancer.

The J gene is TRBJ2-7, the V gene TRBV29-1; TRBD2 matches 13 bases. The CDR3 has 15 amino acids. V trimming: 1 base; J trimming: 0 bases; junction bases outside the gene matches: 0. Germline V CDR1 and CDR2: SQVTM, ANQGSEA. CDR3 protein: CSVEGTSGSSYEQYF. The CDR3 bases are TGCAGCGTTGAAGGGACTAGCGGGAGCTCCTACGAGCAGTACTTC.

The chain is built from TRBV10-3 and TRBJ2-1, with a weak D call TRBD1 (6 bases). The CDR3 is 15 residues long. The V end was cut by 0 bases, the J end by 4 bases, with 10 bases between. Germline V gene data show CDR1 as ENHRY and CDR2 as SYGVKD. CDR3 amino acids: CAISESTGSYNEQFF. CDR3 sequence (DNA): TGTGCCATCAGTGAGTCAACAGGGTCTTACAATGAGCAGTTCTTC.

V gene TRBV6-1 combines with J gene TRBJ1-1; D is possibly TRBD1 (6 bases). The CDR3 contains 17 residues. The germline CDR1 and CDR2 sequences are MNHNS and SASEGT. Deletions cut 1 base from V and 6 bases from J, with 21 bases between. The CDR3 spells CASSEGQGLSLDSEAFF. The DNA for the CDR3 is TGTGCCAGCAGTGAAGGCCAGGGGCTTTCGCTGGACTCTGAAGCTTTCTTT.

For this clonotype: Possible read error: a much larger clone is one base away. This chain links TRBV4-1 with TRBJ2-5, with 11 bases lining up with TRBD1. This CDR3 has 16 amino acids. From germline, CDR1 is MGHRA and CDR2 YSYEKL. CDR3 protein: CAGSQAGTGGQETQYF. The CDR3 nucleotides are TGCGCCGGCAGCCAAGCCGGGACAGGGGGCCAAGAGACCCAGTACTTC.

Concerning this clonotype itself: With a much larger clone just one base away, this may be a read error. The chain has TRBV12-3 or TRBV12-4 and TRBJ2-2, with D maybe TRBD1 (7 bases). Trimming removed 8 bases from V and 5 bases from J, with 18 bases in between. The CDR3 length is 15 residues. CDR3 in amino acids: CASGPQGGMTGELFF. CDR3 in DNA: TGTGCCAGCGGTCCGCAGGGGGGTATGACCGGGGAGCTGTTTTTT.

This clonotype was counted many times. The chain joins TRBV20-1 to TRBJ1-1; 9 positions match TRBD1. V lost 4 bases, J lost 5 bases, and 11 bases stayed unmatched. CDR3 length: 15 amino acids. The germline V gene has CDR1 DFQATT and CDR2 SNEGSKA (reference sequence). This chain's CDR3 is CSAIEGQGYGTEAFF. In DNA, the CDR3 is TGCAGTGCTATCGAGGGACAGGGATATGGGACTGAAGCTTTCTTT.

This clonotype has only a few counts. The rearrangement links TRBV3-1 to TRBJ2-1; 7 positions agree with TRBD2. CDR3 length: 18 amino acids. The V segment lost 0 bases and the J segment 0 bases; nucleotides outside the gene matches: 8. Germline V gene lookup returns CDR1 LGHDT and CDR2 YNNKEL (reference sequence). CDR3 nucleotides: TGTGCCAGCAGCCAAGATTGGGAGGGGCCGAGCTCCTACAATGAGCAGTTCTTC. It encodes CASSQDWEGPSSYNEQFF.

In this sample, this clonotype turned up a few times. The chain joins TRBV7-9 to TRBJ2-7; D remains unclear. The CDR3 has 14 amino acids. V dropped 3 bases and J dropped 2 bases, with 11 bases sitting between them. Germline values: CDR1 SEHNR, CDR2 FQNEAQ (reference sequence). The CDR3 sequence is CASSFGQVPYEQYF. The CDR3 DNA reads TGTGCCAGCAGCTTCGGTCAGGTCCCCTACGAGCAGTACTTC.

With respect to this clonotype: One base away lies a much larger clone, so this may be a sequencing read error. V is TRBV29-1 and J is TRBJ1-1, with D hard to call. The CDR3 spans 10 residues. Germline V gives CDR1 SQVTM, CDR2 ANQGSEA. The CDR3 spells CSVEITEAIF. The CDR3 nucleotides read TGCAGCGTTGAGATCACTGAAGCTATCTTT.